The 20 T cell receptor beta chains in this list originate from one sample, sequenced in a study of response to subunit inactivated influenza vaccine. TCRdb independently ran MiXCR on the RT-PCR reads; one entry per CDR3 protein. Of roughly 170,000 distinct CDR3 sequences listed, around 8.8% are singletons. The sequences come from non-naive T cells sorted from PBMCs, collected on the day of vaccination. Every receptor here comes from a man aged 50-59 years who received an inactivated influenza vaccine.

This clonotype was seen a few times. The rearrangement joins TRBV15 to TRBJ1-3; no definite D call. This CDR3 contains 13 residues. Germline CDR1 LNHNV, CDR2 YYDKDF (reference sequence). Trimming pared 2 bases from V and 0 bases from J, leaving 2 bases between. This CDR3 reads CATSRRSGNTIYF. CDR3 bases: TGTGCCACCAGCAGACGCTCTGGAAACACCATATATTTT.

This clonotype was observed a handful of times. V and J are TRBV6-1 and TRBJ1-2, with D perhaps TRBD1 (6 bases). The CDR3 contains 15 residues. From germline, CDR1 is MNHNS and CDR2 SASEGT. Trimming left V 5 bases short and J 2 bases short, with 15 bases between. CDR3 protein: CASSRDLQGNYGYTF. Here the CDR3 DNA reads TGTGCCAGCAGTCGAGATTTACAGGGAAACTATGGCTACACCTTC.

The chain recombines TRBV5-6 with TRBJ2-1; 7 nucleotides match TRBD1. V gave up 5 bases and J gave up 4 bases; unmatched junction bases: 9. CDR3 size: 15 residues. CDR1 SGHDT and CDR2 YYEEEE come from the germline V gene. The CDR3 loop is CASRGDRARYNEQFF. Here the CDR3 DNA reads TGTGCCAGCAGGGGAGACAGGGCTCGTTACAATGAGCAGTTCTTC.

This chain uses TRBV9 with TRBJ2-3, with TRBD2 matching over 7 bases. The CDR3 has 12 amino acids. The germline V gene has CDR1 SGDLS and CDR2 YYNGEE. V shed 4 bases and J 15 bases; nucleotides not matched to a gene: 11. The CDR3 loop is CASSTSSGPLYF. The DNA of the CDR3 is TGTGCCAGCAGCACCTCTAGCGGCCCCCTATATTTT.

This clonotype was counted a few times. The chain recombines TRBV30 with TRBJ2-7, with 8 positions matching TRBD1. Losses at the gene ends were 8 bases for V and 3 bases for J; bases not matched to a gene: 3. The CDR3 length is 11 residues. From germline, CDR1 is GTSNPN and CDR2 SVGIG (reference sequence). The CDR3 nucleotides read TGTGCCAACGACAGGGGCTACGAGCAGTACTTC. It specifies CANDRGYEQYF.

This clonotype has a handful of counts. CDR3 protein: CASSFAGTGLREKLFF. In DNA form, the CDR3 reads TGTGCCAGCAGTTTCGCCGGGACAGGACTTCGCGAAAAACTGTTTTTT. The chain recombines TRBV28 with TRBJ1-4, with 8 positions matching TRBD1. Unmatched junction bases numbered 11, after V lost 3 bases and J lost 8 bases. The germline CDR1 and CDR2 sequences are MDHEN and SYDVKM. The length of the CDR3 is 16 residues.

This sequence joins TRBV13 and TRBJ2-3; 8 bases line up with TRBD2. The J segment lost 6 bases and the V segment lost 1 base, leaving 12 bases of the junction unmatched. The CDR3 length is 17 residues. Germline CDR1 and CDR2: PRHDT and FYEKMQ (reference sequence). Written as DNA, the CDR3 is TGTGCCAGCAGCTTAGTGGGACTAGTGGGGAGTATTGATACGCAGTATTTT. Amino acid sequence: CASSLVGLVGSIDTQYF.

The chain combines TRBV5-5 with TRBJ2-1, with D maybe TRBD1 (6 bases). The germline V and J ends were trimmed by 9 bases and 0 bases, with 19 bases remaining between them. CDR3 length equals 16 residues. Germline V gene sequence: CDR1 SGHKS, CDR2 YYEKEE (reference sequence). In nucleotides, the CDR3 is TGTGCCACCAGTCAGCGGACAGCTTACTCCTACAATGAGCAGTTCTTC. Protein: CATSQRTAYSYNEQFF.

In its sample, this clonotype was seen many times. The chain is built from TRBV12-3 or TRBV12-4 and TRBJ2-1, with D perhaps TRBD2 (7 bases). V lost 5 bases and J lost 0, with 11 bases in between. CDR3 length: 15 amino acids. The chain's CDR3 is CASSGGASSYNEQFF. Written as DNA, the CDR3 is TGTGCCAGCAGTGGGGGGGCGAGCTCCTACAATGAGCAGTTCTTC.

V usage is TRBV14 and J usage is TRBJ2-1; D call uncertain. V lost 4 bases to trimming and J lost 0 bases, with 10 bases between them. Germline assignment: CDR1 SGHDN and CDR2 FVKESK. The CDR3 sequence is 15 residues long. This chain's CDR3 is CASSLGRPSYNEQFF. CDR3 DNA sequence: TGTGCCAGCAGCCTCGGACGCCCCTCCTACAATGAGCAGTTCTTC.

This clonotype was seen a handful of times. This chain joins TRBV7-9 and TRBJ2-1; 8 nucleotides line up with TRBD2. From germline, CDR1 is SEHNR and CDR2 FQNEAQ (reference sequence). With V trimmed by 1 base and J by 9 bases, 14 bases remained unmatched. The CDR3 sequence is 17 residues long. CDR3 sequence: CASSLGVAGRMSGEQFF. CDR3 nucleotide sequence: TGTGCCAGCAGCTTAGGTGTAGCGGGGAGGATGAGCGGTGAGCAGTTCTTC. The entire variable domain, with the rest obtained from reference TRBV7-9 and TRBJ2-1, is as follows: DTGVSQNPRHKITKRGQNVTFRCDPISEHNRLYWYRQTLGQGPEFLTYFQNEAQLEKSRLLSDRFSAERPKGSFSTLEIQRTEQGDSAMYLCASSLGVAGRMSGEQFFGPGTRLTVL.

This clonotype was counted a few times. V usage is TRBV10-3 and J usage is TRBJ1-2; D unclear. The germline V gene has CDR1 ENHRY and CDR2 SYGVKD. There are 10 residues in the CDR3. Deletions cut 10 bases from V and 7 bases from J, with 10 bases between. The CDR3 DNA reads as TGTGCCACAGGAGGTGGTGGCTACACCTTC. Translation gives CATGGGGYTF.

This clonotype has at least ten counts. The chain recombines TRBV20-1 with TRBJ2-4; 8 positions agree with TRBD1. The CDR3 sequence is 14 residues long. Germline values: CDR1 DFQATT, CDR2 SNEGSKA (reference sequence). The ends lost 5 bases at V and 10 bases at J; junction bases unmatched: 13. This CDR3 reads CSAARGGTGGIQYF. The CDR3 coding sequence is TGCAGTGCTGCCCGGGGCGGAACAGGGGGAATTCAGTACTTC.

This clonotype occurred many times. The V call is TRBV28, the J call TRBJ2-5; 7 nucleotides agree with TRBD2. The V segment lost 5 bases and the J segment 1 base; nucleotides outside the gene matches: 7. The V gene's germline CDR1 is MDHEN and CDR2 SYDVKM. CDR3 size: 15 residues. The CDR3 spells CASSVWEGGQETQYF. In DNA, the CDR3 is TGTGCCAGCAGTGTGTGGGAGGGCGGCCAAGAGACCCAGTACTTC.

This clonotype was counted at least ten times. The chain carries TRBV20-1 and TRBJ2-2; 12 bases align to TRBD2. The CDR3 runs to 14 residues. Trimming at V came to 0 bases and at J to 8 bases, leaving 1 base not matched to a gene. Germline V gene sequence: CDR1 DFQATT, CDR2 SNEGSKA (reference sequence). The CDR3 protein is CSARDTSGRGELFF. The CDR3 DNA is TGCAGTGCTAGAGATACTAGCGGGAGGGGGGAGCTGTTTTTT.

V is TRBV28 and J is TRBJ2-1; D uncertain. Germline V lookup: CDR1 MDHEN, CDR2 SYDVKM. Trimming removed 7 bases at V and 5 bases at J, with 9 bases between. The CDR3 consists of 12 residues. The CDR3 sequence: CASTPVHNEQFF. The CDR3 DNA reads TGTGCCAGCACCCCCGTGCACAATGAGCAGTTCTTC.

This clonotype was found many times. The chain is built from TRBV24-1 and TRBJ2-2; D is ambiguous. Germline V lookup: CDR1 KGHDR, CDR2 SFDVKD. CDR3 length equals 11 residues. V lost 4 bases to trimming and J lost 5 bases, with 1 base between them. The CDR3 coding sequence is TGTGCCACCAGTGAGACCGGGGAGCTGTTTTTT. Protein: CATSETGELFF.

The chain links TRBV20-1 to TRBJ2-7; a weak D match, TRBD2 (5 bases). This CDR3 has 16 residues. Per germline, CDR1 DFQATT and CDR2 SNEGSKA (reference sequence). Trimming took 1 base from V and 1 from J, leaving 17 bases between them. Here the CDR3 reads CSARARVGLQSYEQYF. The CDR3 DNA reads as TGCAGTGCTAGAGCGAGGGTTGGTTTACAGTCCTACGAGCAGTACTTC.

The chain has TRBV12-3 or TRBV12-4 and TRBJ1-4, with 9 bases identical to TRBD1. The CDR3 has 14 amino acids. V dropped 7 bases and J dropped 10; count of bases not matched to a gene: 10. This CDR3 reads CASTPGQGIGKLFF. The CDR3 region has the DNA TGTGCCAGCACCCCGGGACAGGGAATCGGAAAACTGTTTTTT.

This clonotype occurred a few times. The chain's CDR3 is CASRQTSLWTGELFF. The CDR3 DNA sequence: TGTGCCAGCAGGCAGACTAGTTTATGGACCGGGGAGCTGTTTTTT. The genes are TRBV27 and TRBJ2-2; the D gene is possibly TRBD2 (6 bases). The germline V gene has CDR1 MNHEY and CDR2 SMNVEV (reference sequence). The CDR3 length is 15 residues. Between the trimmed V and J ends, which lost 6 bases and 5 bases, there was a span of 16 bases.